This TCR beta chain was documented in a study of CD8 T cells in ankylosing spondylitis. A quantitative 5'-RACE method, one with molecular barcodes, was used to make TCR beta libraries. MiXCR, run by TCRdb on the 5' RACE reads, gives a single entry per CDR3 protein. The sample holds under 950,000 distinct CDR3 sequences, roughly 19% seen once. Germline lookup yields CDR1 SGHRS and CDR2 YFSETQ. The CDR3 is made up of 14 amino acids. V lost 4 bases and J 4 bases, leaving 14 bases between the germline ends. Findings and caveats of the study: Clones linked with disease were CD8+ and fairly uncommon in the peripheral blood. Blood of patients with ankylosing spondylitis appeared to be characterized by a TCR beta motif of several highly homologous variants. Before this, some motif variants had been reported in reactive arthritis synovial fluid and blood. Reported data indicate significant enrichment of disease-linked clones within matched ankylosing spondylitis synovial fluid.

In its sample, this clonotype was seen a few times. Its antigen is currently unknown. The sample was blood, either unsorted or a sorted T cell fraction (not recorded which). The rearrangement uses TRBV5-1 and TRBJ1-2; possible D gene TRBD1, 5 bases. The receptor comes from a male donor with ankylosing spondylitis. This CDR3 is CASSLRGETYGYTF. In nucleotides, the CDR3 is TGCGCCAGCAGCCTTAGGGGAGAAACCTATGGCTACACCTTC. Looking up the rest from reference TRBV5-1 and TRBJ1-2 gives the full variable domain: KAGVTQTPRYLIKTRGQQVTLSCSPISGHRSVSWYQQTPGQGLQFLFEYFSETQRNKGNFPGRFSGRQFSNSRSEMNVSTLELGDSALYLCASSLRGETYGYTFGSGTRLTVV.